The 23 T cell receptor beta chains presented below share a single source sample, sequenced in a study of identical twins. TCRdb independently ran MiXCR on the 5' RACE reads; one entry per CDR3 protein. The sample carries under 450,000 distinct CDR3 sequences, around 20% recorded once. The sequenced sample was naive T cells sorted from blood. The receptors come from a man in his forties or fifties in good health.

This clonotype has a handful of counts. The chain recombines TRBV6-5 with TRBJ2-7; TRBD1 is a possible D gene (5 bases). CDR1 and CDR2 from the germline V gene are MNHEY and SVGAGI. CDR3 length: 13 residues. The V gene lost 0 bases and the J gene lost 3 bases, with 6 bases spanning the gap. The DNA of the CDR3 is TGTGCCAGCAGTTACTCCAGGGTCTACGAGCAGTACTTC. The encoded protein is CASSYSRVYEQYF.

This clonotype was observed many times. The rearrangement joins TRBV6-5 to TRBJ2-5, with D tentatively TRBD1 or TRBD2 (5 bases each). The CDR3 has 14 residues. V shed 2 bases and J shed 2 bases, with 9 bases lying between them. In germline, CDR1 is MNHEY, CDR2 SVGAGI. CDR3 coding DNA: TGTGCCAGCAGTTACGGGACGGGACAAGAGACCCAGTACTTC. It translates to CASSYGTGQETQYF.

This chain links TRBV29-1 with TRBJ2-7, with 7 bases matching TRBD2. J gave up 3 bases and V 5 bases, and 13 bases lay outside the gene matches. The V gene's germline CDR1 is SQVTM and CDR2 ANQGSEA. The CDR3 length is 15 residues. The CDR3 loop reads CSVQFGGRGNYEQYF. CDR3 nucleotides: TGCAGCGTTCAATTCGGGGGGAGGGGCAACTACGAGCAGTACTTC.

This clonotype came up a few times. The V call is TRBV6-2 or TRBV6-3, the J call TRBJ1-5; D remains unclear. The V and J ends lost 5 bases and 9 bases respectively, with 11 bases between them. CDR3 length: 12 residues. In germline, CDR1 is MNHEY, CDR2 SVGEGT. CDR3 sequence (DNA): TGTGCCAGCAGTAACCCCTTGGGGCCCCAGCATTTT. Protein: CASSNPLGPQHF.

The CDR3 region has the DNA TGTGCCAGCAGCTCAATATCAAGACAATGGATGAACACTGAAGCTTTCTTT. Encoded protein: CASSSISRQWMNTEAFF. This chain joins TRBV5-6 and TRBJ1-1; D is unresolved. Trimming pared 3 bases from V and 0 bases from J, leaving 18 bases between. The length of the CDR3 is 17 residues. CDR1 is SGHDT, CDR2 YYEEEE, per germline.

The chain uses TRBV6-5 and TRBJ2-5, with unresolved D. Germline V gene data show CDR1 as MNHEY and CDR2 as SVGAGI. V was cut by 0 bases and J by 6 bases, with 8 bases left in between. The length of the CDR3 is 13 residues. The CDR3 protein is CASSYSNAQTQYF. The CDR3 DNA reads TGTGCCAGCAGTTACTCGAACGCCCAGACCCAGTACTTC.

The rearrangement joins TRBV4-3 to TRBJ2-5, with 7 bases lining up with TRBD2. Germline V gene data show CDR1 as LGHNA and CDR2 as YSLEER. The CDR3 totals 17 residues. V was clipped by 0 bases and J by 2 bases; unmatched bases: 9. CDR3 bases: TGCGCCAGCAGCCAAGATCTGGTGGGGGGGGATCAAGAGACCCAGTACTTC. Its protein product is CASSQDLVGGDQETQYF.

This clonotype has at least ten counts. The chain recombines TRBV5-1 with TRBJ2-7, with 8 bases identical to TRBD1. CDR1 and CDR2 (germline): SGHRS, YFSETQ. The V segment lost 4 bases and the J segment 2 bases; nucleotides outside the gene matches: 5. The CDR3 is 14 residues long. As DNA, the CDR3 is TGCGCCAGCAGCACCGACAGGGGCGCCTACGAGCAGTACTTC. Translation: CASSTDRGAYEQYF.

This clonotype has more than one count but fewer than ten. The chain couples TRBV7-6 to TRBJ2-5; possibly TRBD2 for D (6 bases). This CDR3 is built from 14 residues. V shed 5 bases and J shed 2 bases, with 12 bases lying between them. The germline CDR1 and CDR2 sequences are SGHVS and FNYEAQ. This chain's CDR3 is CASSQLSGQETQYF. CDR3 bases: TGTGCCAGCAGCCAGCTTAGCGGACAAGAGACCCAGTACTTC.

The table lists this clonotype with many counts. The chain employs TRBV12-3 or TRBV12-4 and TRBJ1-6; D might be TRBD1 (5 bases). The CDR3 loop spans 13 amino acids. The V end lost 6 bases, the J end lost 6 bases, and 9 bases lay between the germline ends. The CDR3 sequence is CASSQGLNSPLHF. CDR3 coding DNA: TGTGCCAGCAGCCAGGGTCTTAATTCACCCCTCCACTTT.

The CDR3 DNA reads TGCGCCAGCAGCCAAGAGGACAGAATGTCCTACGAGCAGTACTTC. Translated, it gives CASSQEDRMSYEQYF. This chain links TRBV4-1 with TRBJ2-7; possible D gene TRBD1, 6 bases. Per the germline V gene, CDR1 is MGHRA and CDR2 is YSYEKL. CDR3 size: 15 residues. V was shortened by 0 bases and J by 1 base, with 10 bases between the two germline ends.

This clonotype was observed a few times. V usage is TRBV11-2 and J usage is TRBJ1-2, with a tentative D call TRBD1 (6 bases). The CDR3 consists of 12 residues. In germline, CDR1 is SGHAT, CDR2 FQNNGV. Trimming took off 7 bases at V and 4 bases at J, with 10 bases between the two ends. Here the CDR3 DNA reads TGTGCCAGCACCAGACAGGTCTATGGCTACACCTTC. Translated, it gives CASTRQVYGYTF.

This clonotype has a handful of counts. The chain is built from TRBV24-1 and TRBJ2-2; perhaps TRBD2 as D (6 bases). V gave up 7 bases and J gave up 7 bases, with 12 bases separating them. Per the germline V gene, CDR1 is KGHDR and CDR2 is SFDVKD. The CDR3 extends over 13 amino acids. The CDR3 here is CATSGSTVGELFF. The CDR3 DNA reads as TGTGCCACCAGCGGGAGTACGGTCGGGGAGCTGTTTTTT.

V gene TRBV7-9 combines with J gene TRBJ2-3; D gene ambiguous. The V end lost 3 bases, the J end lost 2 bases, and 12 bases lay between the germline ends. CDR1 and CDR2 from the germline V gene are SEHNR and FQNEAQ (reference sequence). CDR3 length: 15 amino acids. In nucleotides, the CDR3 is TGTGCCAGCAGCTTTGGTGGTCCCCTCACAGATACGCAGTATTTT. It is translated as CASSFGGPLTDTQYF.

This clonotype was seen a few times. The chain carries TRBV12-3 or TRBV12-4 and TRBJ2-2; D possibly corresponds to TRBD2 (5 bases). V was shortened by 5 bases and J by 1 base, with 14 bases between the two germline ends. The CDR3 consists of 16 residues. The CDR3 is CASSLRDPVNTGELFF. DNA for the CDR3: TGTGCCAGCAGTCTCCGGGATCCGGTGAACACCGGGGAGCTGTTTTTT.

This chain links TRBV4-3 with TRBJ2-6, with TRBD2 matching over 9 bases. V dropped 0 bases and J dropped 0; count of bases not matched to a gene: 3. Germline V gene lookup returns CDR1 LGHNA and CDR2 YSLEER. The CDR3 is 18 amino acids. The CDR3: CASSQDPAGGSGANVLTF. The DNA for the CDR3 is TGCGCCAGCAGCCAAGATCCAGCGGGGGGCTCTGGGGCCAACGTCCTGACTTTC.

The V gene is TRBV6-1, the J gene TRBJ2-3, with TRBD2 matching 8 bases. V shed 6 bases and J 2 bases; nucleotides not matched to a gene: 4. This CDR3 is built from 14 residues. Germline CDR1 is MNHNS and CDR2 is SASEGT. The CDR3 DNA follows: TGTGCCAGCAGGGCTGGACTAGCCACAGATACGCAGTATTTT. Amino acid sequence: CASRAGLATDTQYF.

This clonotype was recorded a few times. V usage is TRBV5-1 and J usage is TRBJ2-7; D may correspond to TRBD1 or TRBD2 (5 bases each). This CDR3 has 16 amino acids. V dropped 0 bases and J dropped 3 bases, with 16 bases sitting between them. The germline gives CDR1 SGHRS, CDR2 YFSETQ. The CDR3 protein is CASSLDGDGGFYEQYF. The CDR3 DNA is TGCGCCAGCAGCTTGGATGGGGACGGAGGTTTCTACGAGCAGTACTTC.

V usage is TRBV5-5 and J usage is TRBJ2-2, with 8 bases aligning to TRBD1. The CDR3 contains 16 residues. J gave up 7 bases and V 0 bases, and 8 bases lay outside the gene matches. Germline V lookup: CDR1 SGHKS, CDR2 YYEKEE (reference sequence). Here the CDR3 reads CASSLAAGGFVGELFF. The DNA for the CDR3 is TGTGCCAGCAGCTTGGCCGCAGGGGGCTTTGTCGGGGAGCTGTTTTTT.

This clonotype was seen more than once but under ten times. The gene calls are TRBV28 and TRBJ2-3; TRBD2 aligns across 10 bases. The CDR3 totals 13 residues. V was pared by 11 bases and J by 5 bases, with 7 bases of the junction left unmatched. Looked up from germline, CDR1 is MDHEN and CDR2 is SYDVKM. The CDR3 DNA follows: TGTGCCGGTAGCGGGGGGAGAAGAGATACGCAGTATTTT. This encodes CAGSGGRRDTQYF.

In this sample, this clonotype turned up many times. The junction departs from germline at one end; a sequencing error may be responsible. J is TRBJ2-5 and V is TRBV6-2 or TRBV6-3; possible D gene TRBD2, 6 bases. Germline V gene data show CDR1 as MNHEY and CDR2 as SVGEGT. The CDR3 is 12 amino acids. The CDR3 coding sequence is TGTGCCAGCAGTTACGGAGGGTCAGCCAGTTTCTTC. This codes for CASSYGGSASFF.

The chain carries TRBV6-2 or TRBV6-3 and TRBJ1-1, with a possible D match to TRBD1 (5 bases). V was pared by 0 bases and J by 11 bases, with 19 bases between. CDR3 size: 15 residues. Germline assignment: CDR1 MNHEY and CDR2 SVGEGT. The chain's CDR3 is CASSYSWVEAGMAFF. The CDR3 coding sequence is TGTGCCAGCAGTTACTCGTGGGTAGAGGCAGGGATGGCTTTCTTT.

J is TRBJ1-2 and V is TRBV9, with a weak D call TRBD1 (6 bases). This CDR3 contains 16 residues. The V end lost 0 bases, the J end lost 4 bases, and 16 bases lay between the germline ends. CDR1 is SGDLS and CDR2 is YYNGEE in the germline V gene. The CDR3 sequence is CASSVGGGRLSYGYTF. The CDR3 nucleotides are TGTGCCAGCAGCGTAGGTGGGGGGCGTTTAAGCTATGGCTACACCTTC.